The clone carrying this T cell receptor beta chain has only one observation. The target antigen is unknown. This specimen comes from a study of OX40 agonist ivuxolimab in advanced cancers. About the study: An agonistic human IgG2 monoclonal antibody against OX40 (CD134) was given. Treatment received earlier with anti-PD-1, anti-PD-L1 or anti-CTLA-4 agents was allowed, and less than 45% had some. At approximately 83% male, the cohort had a mean age of around 56 years, ranging from about 20 to 90.

Profiling relied on immunoSEQ multiplex PCR, and the TCRdb table lists in-frame clones only, not all of them. The data show 50,000 to 60,000 clones, with around 85% seen just once and 11% to 15% held by the top ten. This CDR3 has 16 amino acids. Trimming left V 1 base short and J 0 bases short, with 12 bases between. From germline, CDR1 is SEHNR and CDR2 FQNEAQ (reference sequence). Study-level findings and limits: Antigen specificity remained undetermined for the expanded peripheral T cells.

Specimen: CD4+ or CD8+ T cells sorted from blood, collected in a trial of the OX40 agonist ivuxolimab. The rearrangement joins TRBV7-9 to TRBJ1-1; possible D gene TRBD1, 5 bases. The receptor was isolated from an adult with an advanced solid tumor such as melanoma, head and neck, liver or kidney cancer. As DNA, the CDR3 is TGTGCCAGCAGCTTAGTGGGGGAGGGGATGAACACTGAAGCTTTCTTT. This codes for CASSLVGEGMNTEAFF.